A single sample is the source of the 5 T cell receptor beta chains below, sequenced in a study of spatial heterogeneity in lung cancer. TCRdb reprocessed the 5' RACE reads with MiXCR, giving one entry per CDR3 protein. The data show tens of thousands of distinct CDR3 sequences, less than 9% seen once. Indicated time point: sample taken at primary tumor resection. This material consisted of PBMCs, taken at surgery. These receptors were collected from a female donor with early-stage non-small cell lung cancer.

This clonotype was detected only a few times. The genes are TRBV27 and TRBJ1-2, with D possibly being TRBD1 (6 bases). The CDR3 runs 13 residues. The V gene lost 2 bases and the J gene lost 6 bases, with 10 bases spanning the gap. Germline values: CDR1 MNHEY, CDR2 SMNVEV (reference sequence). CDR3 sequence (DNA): TGTGCCAGCAGTTTAAACAGGGCACATGGCTACACCTTC. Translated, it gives CASSLNRAHGYTF.

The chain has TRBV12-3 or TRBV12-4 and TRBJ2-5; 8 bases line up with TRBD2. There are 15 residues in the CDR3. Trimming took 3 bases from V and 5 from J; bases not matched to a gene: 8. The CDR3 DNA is TGTGCCAGCAGTTTTAGCGGGGAGGGCCTGGAGACCCAGTACTTC. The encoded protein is CASSFSGEGLETQYF.

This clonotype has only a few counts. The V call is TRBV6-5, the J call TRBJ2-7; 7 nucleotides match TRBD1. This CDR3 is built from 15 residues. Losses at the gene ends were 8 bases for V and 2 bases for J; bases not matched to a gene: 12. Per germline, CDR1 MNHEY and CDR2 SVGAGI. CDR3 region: CASSYTVTGAYEQYF. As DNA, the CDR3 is TGTGCCAGCTCCTACACCGTTACAGGGGCCTACGAGCAGTACTTC.

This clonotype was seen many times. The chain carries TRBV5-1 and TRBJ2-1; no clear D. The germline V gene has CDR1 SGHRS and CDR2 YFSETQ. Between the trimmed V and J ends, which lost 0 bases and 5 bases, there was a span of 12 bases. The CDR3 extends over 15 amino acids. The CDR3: CASSLGGPANNEQFF. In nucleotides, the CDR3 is TGCGCCAGCAGCTTGGGTGGACCGGCCAACAATGAGCAGTTCTTC.

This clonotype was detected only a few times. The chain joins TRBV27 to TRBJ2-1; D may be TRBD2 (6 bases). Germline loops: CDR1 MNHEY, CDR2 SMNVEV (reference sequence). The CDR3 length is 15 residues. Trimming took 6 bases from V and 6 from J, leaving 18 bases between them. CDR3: CASRWGTLGGNEQFF. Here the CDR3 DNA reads TGTGCCAGCAGGTGGGGCACCCTGGGGGGCAATGAGCAGTTCTTC.